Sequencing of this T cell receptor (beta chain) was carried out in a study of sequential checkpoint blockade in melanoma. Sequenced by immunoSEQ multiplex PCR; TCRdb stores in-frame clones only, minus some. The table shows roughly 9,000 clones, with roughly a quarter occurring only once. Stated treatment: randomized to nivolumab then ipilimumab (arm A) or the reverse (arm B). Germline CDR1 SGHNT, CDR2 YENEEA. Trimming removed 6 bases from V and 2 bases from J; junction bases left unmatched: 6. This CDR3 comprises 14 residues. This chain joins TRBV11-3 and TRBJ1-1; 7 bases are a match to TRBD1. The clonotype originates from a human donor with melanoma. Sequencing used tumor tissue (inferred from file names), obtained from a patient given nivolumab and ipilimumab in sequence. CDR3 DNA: TGTGCCAGCAGATTCGACAGGGAAAACACTGAAGCTTTCTTT. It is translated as CASRFDRENTEAFF.